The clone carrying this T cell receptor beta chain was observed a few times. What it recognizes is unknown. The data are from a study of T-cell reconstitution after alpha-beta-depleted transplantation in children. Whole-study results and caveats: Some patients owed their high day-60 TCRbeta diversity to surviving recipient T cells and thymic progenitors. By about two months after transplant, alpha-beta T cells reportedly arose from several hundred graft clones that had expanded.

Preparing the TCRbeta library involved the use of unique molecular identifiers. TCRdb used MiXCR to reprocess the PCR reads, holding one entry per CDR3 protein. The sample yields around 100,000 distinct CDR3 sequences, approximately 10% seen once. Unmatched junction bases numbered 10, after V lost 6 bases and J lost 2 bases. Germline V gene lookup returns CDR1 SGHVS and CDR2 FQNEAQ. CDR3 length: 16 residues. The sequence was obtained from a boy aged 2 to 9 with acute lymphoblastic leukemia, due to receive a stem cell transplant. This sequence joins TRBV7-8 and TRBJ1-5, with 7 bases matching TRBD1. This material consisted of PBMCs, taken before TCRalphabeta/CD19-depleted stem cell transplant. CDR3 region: CASRLTGNPGNQPQHF. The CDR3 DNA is TGTGCCAGCAGGTTGACAGGGAACCCTGGCAATCAGCCCCAGCATTTT.